This T cell receptor beta chain was sequenced for a study of blood T cell repertoires in COVID-19. Study-level information: The United States, Italy and Spain supplied acute and convalescent COVID-19 samples. PBMCs, B-cell-depleted T cells, or T cells provided the cDNA or gDNA that made up the material.

The ends lost 4 bases at V and 5 bases at J; junction bases unmatched: 3. This CDR3 spans 15 amino acids. The germline CDR1 and CDR2 sequences are SGHTA and FQGTGA. This table comes from immunoSEQ multiplex PCR, and its TCRdb copy is limited to in-frame clones, with some not included. The data show 80,000 or so clones, about 90% seen once. The sequence was collected from a woman aged 50 to 60 in a cohort sampled during active COVID-19. V is TRBV7-3 and J is TRBJ2-2; 11 bases match TRBD2. The sequenced sample consisted of peripheral blood. The CDR3 is CASSSTSGSTGELFF. Written as DNA, the CDR3 is TGTGCCAGCAGCTCTACTAGCGGGAGTACCGGGGAGCTGTTTTTT. The variable domain in full, completed from reference TRBV7-3 and TRBJ2-2, reads GAGVSQTPSNKVTEKGKYVELRCDPISGHTALYWYRQSLGQGPEFLIYFQGTGAADDSGLPNDRFFAVRPEGSVSTLKIQRTERGDSAVYLCASSSTSGSTGELFFGEGSRLTVL.